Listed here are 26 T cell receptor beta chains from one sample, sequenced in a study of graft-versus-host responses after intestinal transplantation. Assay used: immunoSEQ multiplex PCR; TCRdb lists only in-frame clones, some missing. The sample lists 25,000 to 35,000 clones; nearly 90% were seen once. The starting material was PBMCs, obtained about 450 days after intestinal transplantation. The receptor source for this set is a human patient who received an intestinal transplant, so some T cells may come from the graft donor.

As DNA, the CDR3 is TGTGCCAGCTCAAACTCGGGACTAGCGTACAATGAGCAGTTCTTC. This encodes CASSNSGLAYNEQFF. The chain carries TRBV18 and TRBJ2-1; 10 nucleotides line up with TRBD2. The V gene's germline CDR1 is KGHSH and CDR2 LQKENI. With V trimmed by 5 bases and J by 4 bases, 5 bases remained unmatched. This CDR3 region has 15 residues.

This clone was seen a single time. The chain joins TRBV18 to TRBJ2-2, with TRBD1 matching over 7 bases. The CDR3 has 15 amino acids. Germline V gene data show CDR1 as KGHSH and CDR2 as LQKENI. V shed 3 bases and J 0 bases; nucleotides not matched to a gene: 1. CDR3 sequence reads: CASSPQGANTGELFF. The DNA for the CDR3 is TGTGCCAGCTCACCGCAGGGGGCGAACACCGGGGAGCTGTTTTTT.

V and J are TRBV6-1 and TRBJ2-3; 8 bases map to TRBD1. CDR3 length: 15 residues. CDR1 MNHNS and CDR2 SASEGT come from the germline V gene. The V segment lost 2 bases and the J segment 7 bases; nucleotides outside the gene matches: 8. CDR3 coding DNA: TGTGCCAGCAGTGAAAGTGAGTCAGGGGGCAATACGCAGTATTTT. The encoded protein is CASSESESGGNTQYF.

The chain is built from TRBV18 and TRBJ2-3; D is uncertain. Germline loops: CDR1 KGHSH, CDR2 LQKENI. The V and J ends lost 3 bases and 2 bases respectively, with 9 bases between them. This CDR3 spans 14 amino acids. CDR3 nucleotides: TGTGCCAGCTCACCGGGCAAGGTCACAGATACGCAGTATTTT. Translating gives CASSPGKVTDTQYF.

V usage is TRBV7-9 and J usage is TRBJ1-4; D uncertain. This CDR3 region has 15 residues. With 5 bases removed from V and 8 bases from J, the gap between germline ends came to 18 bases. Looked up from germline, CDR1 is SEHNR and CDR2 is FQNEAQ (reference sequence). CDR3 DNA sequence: TGTGCCAGCAGCATCAGAGGACGGAGCATGGAAAAACTGTTTTTT. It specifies CASSIRGRSMEKLFF.

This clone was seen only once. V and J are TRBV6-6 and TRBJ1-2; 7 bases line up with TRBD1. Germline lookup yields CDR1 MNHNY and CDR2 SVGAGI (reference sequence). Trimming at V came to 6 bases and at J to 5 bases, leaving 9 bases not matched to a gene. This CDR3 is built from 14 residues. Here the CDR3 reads CASSPLPGQYGYTF. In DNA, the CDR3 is TGTGCCAGCAGCCCCCTTCCGGGACAGTATGGCTACACCTTC.

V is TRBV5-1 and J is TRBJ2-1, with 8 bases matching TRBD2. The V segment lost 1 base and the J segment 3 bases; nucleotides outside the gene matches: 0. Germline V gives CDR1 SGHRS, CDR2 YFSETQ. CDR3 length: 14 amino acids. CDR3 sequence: CASSLSGSYNEQFF. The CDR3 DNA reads TGCGCCAGCAGCTTGAGCGGGAGCTACAATGAGCAGTTCTTC.

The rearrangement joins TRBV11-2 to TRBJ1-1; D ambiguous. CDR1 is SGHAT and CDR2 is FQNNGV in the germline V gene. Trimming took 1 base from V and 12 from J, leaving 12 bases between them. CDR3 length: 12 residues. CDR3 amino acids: CASSLGARRTFF. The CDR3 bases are TGTGCCAGCAGCTTAGGGGCAAGGAGGACTTTCTTT.

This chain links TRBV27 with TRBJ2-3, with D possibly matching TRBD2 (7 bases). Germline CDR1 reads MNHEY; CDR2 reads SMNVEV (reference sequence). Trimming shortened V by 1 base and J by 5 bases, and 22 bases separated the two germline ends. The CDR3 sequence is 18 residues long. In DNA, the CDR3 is TGTGCCAGCAGTTTATGGGGGGGCCCAAGTCAGAGAGGAGATACGCAGTATTTT. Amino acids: CASSLWGGPSQRGDTQYF.

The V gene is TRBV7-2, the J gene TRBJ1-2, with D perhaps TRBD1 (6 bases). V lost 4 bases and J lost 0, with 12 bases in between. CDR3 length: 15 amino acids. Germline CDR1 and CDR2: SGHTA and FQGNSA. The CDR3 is CASSSRQATNYGYTF. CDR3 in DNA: TGTGCCAGCAGCTCTCGACAGGCTACTAACTATGGCTACACCTTC.

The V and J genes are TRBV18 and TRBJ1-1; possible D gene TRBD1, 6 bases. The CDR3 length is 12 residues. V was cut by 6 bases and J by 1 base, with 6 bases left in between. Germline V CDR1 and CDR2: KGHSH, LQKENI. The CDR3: CASSTGNTEAFF. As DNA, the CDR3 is TGTGCCAGCTCGACAGGGAACACTGAAGCTTTCTTT.

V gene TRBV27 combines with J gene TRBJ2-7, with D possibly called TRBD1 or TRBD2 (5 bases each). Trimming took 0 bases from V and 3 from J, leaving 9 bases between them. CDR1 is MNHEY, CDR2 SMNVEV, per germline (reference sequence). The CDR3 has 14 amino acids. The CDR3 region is CASSLSGDGYEQYF. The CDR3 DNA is TGTGCCAGCAGTTTATCGGGGGATGGCTACGAGCAGTACTTC.

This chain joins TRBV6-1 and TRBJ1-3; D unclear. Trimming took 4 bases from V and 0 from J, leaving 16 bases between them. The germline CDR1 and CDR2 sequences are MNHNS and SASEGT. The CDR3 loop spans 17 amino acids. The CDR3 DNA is TGTGCCAGCAGTGCCTTACCGCCAACAGCCTCTGGAAACACCATATATTTT. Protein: CASSALPPTASGNTIYF.

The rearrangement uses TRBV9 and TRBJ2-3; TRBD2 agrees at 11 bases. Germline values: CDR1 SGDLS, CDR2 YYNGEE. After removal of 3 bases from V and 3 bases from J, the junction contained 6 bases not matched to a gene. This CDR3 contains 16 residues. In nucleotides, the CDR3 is TGTGCCAGCAGCGCAAATCTAGCGGGGGGTACAGATACGCAGTATTTT. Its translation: CASSANLAGGTDTQYF.

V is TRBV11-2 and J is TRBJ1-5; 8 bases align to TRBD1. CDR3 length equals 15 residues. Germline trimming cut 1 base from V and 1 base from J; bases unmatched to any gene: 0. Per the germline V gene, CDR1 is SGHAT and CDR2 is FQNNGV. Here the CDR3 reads CASSLGTGSNQPQHF. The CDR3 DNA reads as TGTGCCAGCAGCTTAGGGACAGGGAGCAATCAGCCCCAGCATTTT.

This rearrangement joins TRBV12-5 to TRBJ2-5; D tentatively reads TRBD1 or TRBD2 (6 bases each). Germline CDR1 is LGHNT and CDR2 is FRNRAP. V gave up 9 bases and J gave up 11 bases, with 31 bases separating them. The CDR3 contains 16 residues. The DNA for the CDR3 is TGTGCTAGCCCAAGTAAGGGGGGAACGGGAAGATCGGAGCAGTACTTC. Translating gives CASPSKGGTGRSEQYF.

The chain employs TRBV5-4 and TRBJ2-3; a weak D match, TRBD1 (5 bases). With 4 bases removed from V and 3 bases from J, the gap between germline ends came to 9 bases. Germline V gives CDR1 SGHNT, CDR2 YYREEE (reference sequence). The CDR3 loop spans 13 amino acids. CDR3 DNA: TGTGCCAGCAGCCCGGCAGGGACAGATACGCAGTATTTT. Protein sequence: CASSPAGTDTQYF.

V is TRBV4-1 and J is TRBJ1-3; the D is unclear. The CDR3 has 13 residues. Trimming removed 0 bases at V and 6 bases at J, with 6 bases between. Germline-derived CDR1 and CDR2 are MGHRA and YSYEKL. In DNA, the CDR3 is TGCGCCAGCAGCCAAGACAGAATAAACACCATATATTTT. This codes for CASSQDRINTIYF.

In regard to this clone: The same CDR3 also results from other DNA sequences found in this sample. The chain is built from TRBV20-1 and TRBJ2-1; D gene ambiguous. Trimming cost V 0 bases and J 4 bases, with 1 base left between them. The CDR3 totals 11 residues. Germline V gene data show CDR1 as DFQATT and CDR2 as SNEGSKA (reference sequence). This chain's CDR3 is CSAREYNEQFF. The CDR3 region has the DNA TGCAGTGCTAGAGAATACAATGAGCAGTTCTTC.

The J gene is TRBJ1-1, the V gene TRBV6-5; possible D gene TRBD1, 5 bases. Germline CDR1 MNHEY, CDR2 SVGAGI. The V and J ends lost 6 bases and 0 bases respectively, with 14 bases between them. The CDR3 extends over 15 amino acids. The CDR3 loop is CASSLREPMNTEAFF. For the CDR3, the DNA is TGTGCCAGCAGCCTCAGGGAACCCATGAACACTGAAGCTTTCTTT.

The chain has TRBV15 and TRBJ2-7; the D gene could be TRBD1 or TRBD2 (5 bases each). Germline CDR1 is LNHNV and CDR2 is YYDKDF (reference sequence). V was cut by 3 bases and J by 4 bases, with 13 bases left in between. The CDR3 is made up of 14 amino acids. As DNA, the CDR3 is TGTGCCACCAGCAGGGGACGGGAAGGGTACGAGCAGTACTTC. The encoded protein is CATSRGREGYEQYF.

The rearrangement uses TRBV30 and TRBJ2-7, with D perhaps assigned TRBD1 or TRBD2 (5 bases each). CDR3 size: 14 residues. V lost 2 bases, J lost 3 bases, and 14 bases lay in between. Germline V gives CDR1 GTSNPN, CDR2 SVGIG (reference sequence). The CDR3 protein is CAWSSGTRIYEQYF. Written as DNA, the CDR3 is TGTGCCTGGAGTTCTGGGACGAGAATCTACGAGCAGTACTTC. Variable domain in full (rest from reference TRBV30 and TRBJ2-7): SQTIHQWPATLVQPVGSPLSLECTVEGTSNPNLYWYRQAAGRGLQLLFYSVGIGQISSEVPQNLSASRPQDRQFILSSKKLLLSDSGFYLCAWSSGTRIYEQYFGPGTRLTVT.

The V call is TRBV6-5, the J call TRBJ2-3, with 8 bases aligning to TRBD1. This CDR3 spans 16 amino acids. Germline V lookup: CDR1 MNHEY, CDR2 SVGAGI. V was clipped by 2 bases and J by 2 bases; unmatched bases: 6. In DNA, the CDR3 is TGTGCCAGCAGTTACGGGGGGACAGGTTTCACAGATACGCAGTATTTT. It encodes CASSYGGTGFTDTQYF.

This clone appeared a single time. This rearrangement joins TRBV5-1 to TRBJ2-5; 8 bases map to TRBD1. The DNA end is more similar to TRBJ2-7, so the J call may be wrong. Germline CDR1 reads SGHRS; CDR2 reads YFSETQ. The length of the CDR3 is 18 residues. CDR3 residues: CASSLRTGNLTSTYEQYF. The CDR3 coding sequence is TGCGCCAGCAGCTTGAGGACAGGGAATTTGACGTCGACCTACGAGCAGTACTTC.

CDR3 sequence: CASSLASVGNTGELFF. Written as DNA, the CDR3 is TGTGCCAGCAGCTTAGCCAGCGTGGGAAACACCGGGGAGCTGTTTTTT. The chain has TRBV7-9 and TRBJ2-2, with unresolved D. Germline values: CDR1 SEHNR, CDR2 FQNEAQ (reference sequence). This CDR3 spans 16 amino acids. The V and J ends lost 0 bases and 2 bases respectively, with 10 bases between them.

This chain's CDR3 is CANRRGNEQYF. The CDR3 region has the DNA TGTGCCAATAGGAGGGGTAACGAGCAGTACTTC. The rearrangement joins TRBV2 to TRBJ2-7; perhaps TRBD2 as D (6 bases). Germline CDR1 SNHLY, CDR2 FYNNEI. V gave up 10 bases and J gave up 5 bases, with 12 bases separating them. CDR3 length: 11 residues.